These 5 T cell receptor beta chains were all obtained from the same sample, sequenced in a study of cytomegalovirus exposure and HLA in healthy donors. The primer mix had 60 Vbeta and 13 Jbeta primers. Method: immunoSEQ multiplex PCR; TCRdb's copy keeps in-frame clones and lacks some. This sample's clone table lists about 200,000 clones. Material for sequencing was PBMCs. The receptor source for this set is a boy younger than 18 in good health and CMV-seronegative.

In DNA, the CDR3 is TGTGCCAGTAATGAGGATTCCTATAATTCACCCCTCCACTTT. Translated: CASNEDSYNSPLHF. V is TRBV19 and J is TRBJ1-6; D uncertain. Germline CDR1 LNHDA, CDR2 SQIVND (reference sequence). V lost 7 bases and J lost 1, with 8 bases in between. The length of the CDR3 is 14 residues.

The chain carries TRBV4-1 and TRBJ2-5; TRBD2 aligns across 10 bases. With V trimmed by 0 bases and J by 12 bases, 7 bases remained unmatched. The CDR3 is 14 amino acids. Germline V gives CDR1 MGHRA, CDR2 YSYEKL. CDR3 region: CASSQDKRGGIEYF. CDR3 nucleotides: TGCGCCAGCAGCCAAGATAAGCGGGGGGGAATCGAGTACTTC.

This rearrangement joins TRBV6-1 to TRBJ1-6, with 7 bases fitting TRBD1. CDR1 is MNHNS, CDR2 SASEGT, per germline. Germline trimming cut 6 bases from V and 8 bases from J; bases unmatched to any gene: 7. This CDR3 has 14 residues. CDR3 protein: CASRETGRDSPLHF. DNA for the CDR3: TGTGCCAGCAGGGAGACAGGGCGGGATTCACCCCTCCACTTT.

CDR3: CAIIPQGAGNTIYF. The CDR3 DNA is TGTGCCATCATCCCTCAGGGGGCTGGAAACACCATATATTTT. J is TRBJ1-3 and V is TRBV10-3, with 7 nucleotides matching TRBD1. Looked up from germline, CDR1 is ENHRY and CDR2 is SYGVKD. Trimming at V came to 7 bases and at J to 2 bases, leaving 5 bases not matched to a gene. CDR3 length: 14 residues.

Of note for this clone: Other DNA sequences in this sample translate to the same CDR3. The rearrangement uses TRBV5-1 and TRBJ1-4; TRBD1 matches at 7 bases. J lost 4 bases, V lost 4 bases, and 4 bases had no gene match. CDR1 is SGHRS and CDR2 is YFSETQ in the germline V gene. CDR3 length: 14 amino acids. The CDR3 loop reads CASSPRDSNEKLFF. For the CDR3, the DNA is TGCGCCAGCAGCCCAAGGGACAGTAATGAAAAACTGTTTTTT.